This TCR beta chain was obtained from a study of blood T cells in healthy people across ages. The authors ran a second PCR of about 6 to 11 cycles using a sample-barcoded 5' primer and a J-beta primer mix. TCRdb ran MiXCR on the 5' RACE reads and lists one entry per CDR3 protein. The table lists more than 1,400,000 distinct CDR3 sequences, 42% of them singletons. This CDR3 region has 14 residues. V lost 0 bases and J lost 4, with 12 bases in between. The V gene's germline CDR1 is DFQATT and CDR2 SNEGSKA (reference sequence). Sequencing was done on a sample of blood. The V call is TRBV20-1, the J call TRBJ1-2, with D possibly matching TRBD1 (6 bases). The TCR comes from a woman between 18 and 29 years old in good health. CDR3 coding DNA: TGCAGTGCTAGAGATCTGCGGACAGCCTATGGCTACACCTTC. Its translation is CSARDLRTAYGYTF.